Reported below is one TCR beta chain. The data originate from a study of blood T cell repertoires in COVID-19. Study context: Spain, Italy and the United States supplied samples that represented acute and convalescent COVID-19. The cDNA or gDNA used as material had been derived from T cells, B-cell-depleted T cells, or PBMCs.

V was cut by 5 bases and J by 1 base, with 8 bases left in between. The germline V gene encodes CDR1 LNHDA and CDR2 SQIVND (reference sequence). CDR3 length equals 13 residues. Authors' methods: Estimated nucleated cell counts came from reference gene primer amplification. The method was immunoSEQ multiplex PCR; TCRdb's version includes in-frame clones alone and lacks a portion of them. V and J calls and clone size are given by that table; D and trimming were obtained from the DNA. This table has 170,000 or so clones, 60% to 80% appearing once. This sequence was found in a woman aged 70-85 years with acute or convalescent COVID-19. This chain uses TRBV19 with TRBJ1-1, with a weak D call TRBD1 (6 bases). The sample was peripheral blood. CDR3 DNA: TGTGCCAGTAGTGACAGGCCGAACACTGAAGCTTTCTTT. This codes for CASSDRPNTEAFF.